The clone carrying this T cell receptor (beta chain) was counted at least ten times. Its target is not known. TCRdb processed the 5' RACE reads anew with MiXCR; each CDR3 protein has one entry. Counted here are around 30,000 distinct CDR3 sequences, 5% to 5.5% occurring once; the ten biggest clones make up around 1.9%. This CDR3 region has 13 residues. From germline, CDR1 is SGDLS and CDR2 YYNGEE. V was pared by 4 bases and J by 8 bases, with 3 bases of the junction left unmatched. This specimen belongs to a study of CD8 T cells in ankylosing spondylitis. Study observations and caveats: Several of the motif variants were reported before in synovial fluid and blood from reactive arthritis. Clones linked to disease were reported to show significant enrichment in matched ankylosing spondylitis synovial fluid. Disease-associated clones were CD8+ and fairly uncommon in peripheral blood.

The material sequenced was blood, either unsorted or a sorted T cell fraction (not recorded which). The chain combines TRBV9 with TRBJ1-2; 12 nucleotides align to TRBD1. This TCR was sampled from a female donor with ankylosing spondylitis or in good health (not recorded which). This CDR3 is CASSRDRGQGYTF. The CDR3 DNA reads TGTGCCAGCAGCCGGGACAGGGGGCAAGGCTACACCTTC.